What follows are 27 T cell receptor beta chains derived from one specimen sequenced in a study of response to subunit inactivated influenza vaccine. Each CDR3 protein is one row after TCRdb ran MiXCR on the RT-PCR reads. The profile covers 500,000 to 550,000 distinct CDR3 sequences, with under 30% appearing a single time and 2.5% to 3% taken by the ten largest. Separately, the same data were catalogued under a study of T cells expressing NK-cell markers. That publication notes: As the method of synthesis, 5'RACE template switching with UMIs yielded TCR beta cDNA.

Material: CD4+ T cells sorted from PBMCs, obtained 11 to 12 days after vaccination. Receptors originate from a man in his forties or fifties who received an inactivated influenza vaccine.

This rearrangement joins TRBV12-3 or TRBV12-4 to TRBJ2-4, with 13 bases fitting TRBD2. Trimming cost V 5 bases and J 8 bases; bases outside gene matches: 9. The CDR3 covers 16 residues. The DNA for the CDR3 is TGTGCCAGCAGTCCAACTAGCGGGGGGGCCCTATACATTCAGTACTTC. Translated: CASSPTSGGALYIQYF.

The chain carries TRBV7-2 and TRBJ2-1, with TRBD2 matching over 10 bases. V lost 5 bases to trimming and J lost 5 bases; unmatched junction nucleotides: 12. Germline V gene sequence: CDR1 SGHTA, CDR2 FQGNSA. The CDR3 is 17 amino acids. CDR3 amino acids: CASSDGPGLANHNEQFF. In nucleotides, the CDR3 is TGTGCCAGCAGCGATGGACCGGGACTAGCGAACCACAATGAGCAGTTCTTC.

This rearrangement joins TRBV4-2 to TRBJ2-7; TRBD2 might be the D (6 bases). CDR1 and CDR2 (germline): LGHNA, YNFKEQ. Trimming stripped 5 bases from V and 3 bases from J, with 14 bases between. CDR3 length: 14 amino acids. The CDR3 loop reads CASSKLGGGYEQYF. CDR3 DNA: TGTGCCAGCAGCAAGCTGGGGGGTGGCTACGAGCAGTACTTC.

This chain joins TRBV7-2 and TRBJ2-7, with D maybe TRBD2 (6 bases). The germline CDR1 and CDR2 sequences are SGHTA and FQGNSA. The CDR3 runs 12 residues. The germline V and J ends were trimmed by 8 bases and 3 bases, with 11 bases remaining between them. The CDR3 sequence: CASGPGVYEQYF. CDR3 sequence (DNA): TGTGCCAGCGGCCCGGGGGTCTACGAGCAGTACTTC. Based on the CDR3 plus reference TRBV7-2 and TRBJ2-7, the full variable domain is GAGVSQSPSNKVTEKGKDVELRCDPISGHTALYWYRQSLGQGLEFLIYFQGNSAPDKSGLPSDRFSAERTGGSVSTLTIQRTQQEDSAVYLCASGPGVYEQYFGPGTRLTVT.

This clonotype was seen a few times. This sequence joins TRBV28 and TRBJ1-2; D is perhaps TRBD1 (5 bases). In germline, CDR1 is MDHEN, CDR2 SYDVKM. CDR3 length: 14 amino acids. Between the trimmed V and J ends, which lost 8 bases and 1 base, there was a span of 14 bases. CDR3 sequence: CASYGLRGNYGYTF. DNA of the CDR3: TGTGCCAGCTATGGCTTGAGGGGTAACTATGGCTACACCTTC.

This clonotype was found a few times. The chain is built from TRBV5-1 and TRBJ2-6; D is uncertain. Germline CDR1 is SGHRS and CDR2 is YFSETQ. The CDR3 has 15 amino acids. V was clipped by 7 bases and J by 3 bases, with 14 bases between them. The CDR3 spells CASGPVGLGANVLTF. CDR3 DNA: TGCGCCAGCGGTCCAGTCGGGCTTGGGGCCAACGTCCTGACTTTC.

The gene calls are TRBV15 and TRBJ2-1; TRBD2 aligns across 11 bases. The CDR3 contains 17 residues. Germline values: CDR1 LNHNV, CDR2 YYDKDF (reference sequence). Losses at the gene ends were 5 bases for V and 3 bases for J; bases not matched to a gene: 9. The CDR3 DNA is TGTGCCACCAGCTCACTAGCGGGGGAGCCTAGCTACAATGAGCAGTTCTTC. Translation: CATSSLAGEPSYNEQFF.

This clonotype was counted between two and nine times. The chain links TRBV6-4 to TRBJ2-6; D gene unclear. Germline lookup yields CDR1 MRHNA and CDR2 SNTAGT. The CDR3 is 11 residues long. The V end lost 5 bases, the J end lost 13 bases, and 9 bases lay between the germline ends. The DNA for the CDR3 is TGTGCCAGCAGTTCCGGGTCTGTCCTGACTTTC. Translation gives CASSSGSVLTF.

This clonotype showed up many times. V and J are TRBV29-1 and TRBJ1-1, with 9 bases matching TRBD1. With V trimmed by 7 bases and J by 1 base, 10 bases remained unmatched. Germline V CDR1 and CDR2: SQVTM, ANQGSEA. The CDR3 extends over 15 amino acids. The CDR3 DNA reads TGCAGCGATCGATATCCGGGACAGGGGAACACTGAAGCTTTCTTT. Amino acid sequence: CSDRYPGQGNTEAFF. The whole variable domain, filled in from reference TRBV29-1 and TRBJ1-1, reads SAVISQKPSRDICQRGTSLTIQCQVDSQVTMMFWYRQQPGQSLTLIATANQGSEATYESGFVIDKFPISRPNLTFSTLTVSNMSPEDSSIYLCSDRYPGQGNTEAFFGQGTRLTVV.

The CDR3 nucleotides are TGCAGTGCTAGAGATCAGCCGGGACGGAACTCTGGAAACACCATATATTTT. Its protein product is CSARDQPGRNSGNTIYF. The genes are TRBV20-1 and TRBJ1-3; perhaps TRBD1 as D (5 bases). This CDR3 region has 17 residues. V lost 0 bases, J lost 0 bases, and 15 bases lay in between. In germline, CDR1 is DFQATT, CDR2 SNEGSKA (reference sequence).

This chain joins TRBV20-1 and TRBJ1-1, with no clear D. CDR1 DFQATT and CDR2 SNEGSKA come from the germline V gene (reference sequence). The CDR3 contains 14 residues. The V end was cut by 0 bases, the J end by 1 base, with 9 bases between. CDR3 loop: CSARDYRRNTEAFF. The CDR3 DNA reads TGCAGTGCTAGAGATTATAGGAGGAACACTGAAGCTTTCTTT.

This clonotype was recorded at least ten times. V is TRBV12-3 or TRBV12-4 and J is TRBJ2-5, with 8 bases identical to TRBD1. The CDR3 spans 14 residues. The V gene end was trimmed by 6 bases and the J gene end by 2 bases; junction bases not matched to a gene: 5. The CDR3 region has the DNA TGTGCCAGCAGCTCCGGGACAGGACAAGAGACCCAGTACTTC. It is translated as CASSSGTGQETQYF.

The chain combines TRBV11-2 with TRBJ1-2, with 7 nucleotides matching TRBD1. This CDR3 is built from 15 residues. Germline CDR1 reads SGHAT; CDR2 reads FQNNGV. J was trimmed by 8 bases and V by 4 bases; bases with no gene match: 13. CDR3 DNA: TGTGCCAGCAGCTCAGGGCGGGACAGATATAAGGGCTACACCTTC. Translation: CASSSGRDRYKGYTF.

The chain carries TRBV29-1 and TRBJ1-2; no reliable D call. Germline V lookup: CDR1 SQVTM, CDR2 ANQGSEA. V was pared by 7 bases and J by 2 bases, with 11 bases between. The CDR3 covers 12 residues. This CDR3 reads CSATTANYGYTF. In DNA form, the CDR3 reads TGCAGCGCCACTACAGCGAACTATGGCTACACCTTC.

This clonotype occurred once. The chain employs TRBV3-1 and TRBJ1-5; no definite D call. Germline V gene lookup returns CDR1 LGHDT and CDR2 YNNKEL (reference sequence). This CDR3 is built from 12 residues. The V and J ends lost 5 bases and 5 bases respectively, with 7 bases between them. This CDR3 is CASSNQDQPQHF. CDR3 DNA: TGTGCCAGCAGCAATCAAGATCAGCCCCAGCATTTT.

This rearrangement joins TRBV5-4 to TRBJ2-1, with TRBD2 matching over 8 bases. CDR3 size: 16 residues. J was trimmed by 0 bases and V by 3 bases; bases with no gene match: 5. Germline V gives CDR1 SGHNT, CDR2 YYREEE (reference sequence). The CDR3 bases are TGTGCCAGCAGCTCCCAAACTAGCGGCTCCTACAATGAGCAGTTCTTC. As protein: CASSSQTSGSYNEQFF.

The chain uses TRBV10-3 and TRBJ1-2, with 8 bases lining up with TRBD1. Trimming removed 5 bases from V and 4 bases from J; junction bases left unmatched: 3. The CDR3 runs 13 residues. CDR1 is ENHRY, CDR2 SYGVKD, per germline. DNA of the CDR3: TGTGCCATCAGTTGGGACAGGCGCTATGGCTACACCTTC. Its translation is CAISWDRRYGYTF.

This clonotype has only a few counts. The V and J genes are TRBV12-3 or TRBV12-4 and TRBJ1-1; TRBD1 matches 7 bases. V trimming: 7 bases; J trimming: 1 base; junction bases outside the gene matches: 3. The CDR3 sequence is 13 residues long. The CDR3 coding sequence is TGTGCCAGCAACTGGGACAGGAACACTGAAGCTTTCTTT. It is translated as CASNWDRNTEAFF.

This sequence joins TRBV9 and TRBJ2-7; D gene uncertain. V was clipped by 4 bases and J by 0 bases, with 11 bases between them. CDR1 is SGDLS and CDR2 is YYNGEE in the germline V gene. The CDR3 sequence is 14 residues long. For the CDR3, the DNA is TGTGCCAGCAGCCCTCGGACCAACTCCTACGAGCAGTACTTC. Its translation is CASSPRTNSYEQYF.

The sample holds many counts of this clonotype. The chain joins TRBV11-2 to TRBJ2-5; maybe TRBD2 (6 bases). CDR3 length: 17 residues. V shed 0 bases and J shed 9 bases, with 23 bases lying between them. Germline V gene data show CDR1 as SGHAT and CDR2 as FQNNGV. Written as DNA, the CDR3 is TGTGCCAGCAGCTTAGATAAGGCGGAGGGCGAACGGAGGGCCCAGTACTTC. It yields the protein CASSLDKAEGERRAQYF.

The CDR3 region is CASRPRRQGANTGELFF. DNA for the CDR3: TGTGCCAGCAGACCACGCAGACAGGGGGCGAACACCGGGGAGCTGTTTTTT. The chain uses TRBV12-3 or TRBV12-4 and TRBJ2-2; TRBD1 agrees at 9 bases. The V segment lost 6 bases and the J segment 0 bases; nucleotides outside the gene matches: 8. The CDR3 runs to 17 residues.

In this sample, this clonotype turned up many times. CDR3 residues: CASSPGGGSYEQYF. The CDR3 DNA reads as TGTGCCAGCAGCCCCGGGGGTGGATCCTACGAGCAGTACTTC. The chain joins TRBV11-3 to TRBJ2-7; TRBD2 is a possible D gene (6 bases). Germline V gene data show CDR1 as SGHNT and CDR2 as YENEEA. CDR3 length: 14 amino acids. The V and J ends lost 5 bases and 1 base respectively, with 12 bases between them. The full variable domain, with the rest looked up from reference TRBV11-3 and TRBJ2-7, is EAGVVQSPRYKIIEKKQPVAFWCNPISGHNTLYWYLQNLGQGPELLIRYENEEAVDDSQLPKDRFSAERLKGVDSTLKIQPAELGDSAVYLCASSPGGGSYEQYFGPGTRLTVT.

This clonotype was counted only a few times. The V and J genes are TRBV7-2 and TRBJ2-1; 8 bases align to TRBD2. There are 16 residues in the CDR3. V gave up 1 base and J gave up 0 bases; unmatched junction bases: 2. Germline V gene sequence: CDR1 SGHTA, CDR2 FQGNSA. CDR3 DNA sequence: TGTGCCAGCAGCTTAGGTACTAGCGGCTCCTACAATGAGCAGTTCTTC. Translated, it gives CASSLGTSGSYNEQFF.

The DNA of the CDR3 is TGTGCCAGCAGCCCCCACTGGACAGGGGACAACTACGAGCAGTACTTC. Translating it yields CASSPHWTGDNYEQYF. The chain employs TRBV7-8 and TRBJ2-7; 9 bases line up with TRBD1. Germline V gives CDR1 SGHVS, CDR2 FQNEAQ. The CDR3 is made up of 16 amino acids. V lost 5 bases and J lost 3; bases outside the gene matches: 11. The full variable domain, rest sourced from reference TRBV7-8 and TRBJ2-7, is GAGVSQSPRYKVAKRGQDVALRCDPISGHVSLFWYQQALGQGPEFLTYFQNEAQLDKSGLPSDRFFAERPEGSVSTLKIQRTQQEDSAVYLCASSPHWTGDNYEQYFGPGTRLTVT.

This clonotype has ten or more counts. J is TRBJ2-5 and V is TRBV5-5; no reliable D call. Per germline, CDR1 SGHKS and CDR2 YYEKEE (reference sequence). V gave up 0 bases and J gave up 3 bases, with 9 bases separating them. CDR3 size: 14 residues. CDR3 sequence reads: CASSLARTEETQYF. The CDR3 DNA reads TGTGCCAGCAGCTTGGCCCGAACTGAAGAGACCCAGTACTTC. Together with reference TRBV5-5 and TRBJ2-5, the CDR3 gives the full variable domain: DAGVTQSPTHLIKTRGQQVTLRCSPISGHKSVSWYQQVLGQGPQFIFQYYEKEERGRGNFPDRFSARQFPNYSSELNVNALLLGDSALYLCASSLARTEETQYFGPGTRLLVL.

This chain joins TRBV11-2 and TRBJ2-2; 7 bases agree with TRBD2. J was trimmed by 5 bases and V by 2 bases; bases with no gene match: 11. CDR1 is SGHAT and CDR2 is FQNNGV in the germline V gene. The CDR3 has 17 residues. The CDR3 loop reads CASSLLIGQGGTGELFF. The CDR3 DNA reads TGTGCCAGCAGCTTACTTATAGGTCAGGGAGGGACCGGGGAGCTGTTTTTT.

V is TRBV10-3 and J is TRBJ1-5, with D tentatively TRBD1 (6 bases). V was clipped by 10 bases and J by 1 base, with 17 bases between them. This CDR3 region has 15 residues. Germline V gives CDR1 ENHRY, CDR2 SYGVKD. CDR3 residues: CASAGGQGSNQPQHF. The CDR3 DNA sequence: TGTGCCAGCGCAGGCGGCCAGGGGAGCAATCAGCCCCAGCATTTT.